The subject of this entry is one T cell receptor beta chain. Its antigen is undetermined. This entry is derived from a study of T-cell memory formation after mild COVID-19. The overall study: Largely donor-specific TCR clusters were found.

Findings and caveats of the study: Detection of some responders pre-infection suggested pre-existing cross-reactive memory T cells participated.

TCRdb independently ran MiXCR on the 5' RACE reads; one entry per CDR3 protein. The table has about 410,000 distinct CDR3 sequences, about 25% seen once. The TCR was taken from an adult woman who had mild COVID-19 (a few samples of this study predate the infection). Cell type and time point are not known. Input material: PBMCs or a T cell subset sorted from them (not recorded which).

This CDR3 is CATSEWSAPETQYF. CDR3 in DNA: TGTGCCACCAGTGAGTGGTCAGCCCCAGAGACCCAGTACTTC. The rearrangement joins TRBV24-1 to TRBJ2-5; D unclear. Per the germline V gene, CDR1 is KGHDR and CDR2 is SFDVKD. This CDR3 contains 14 residues. V was shortened by 4 bases and J by 4 bases, with 12 bases between the two germline ends.